The 31 T cell receptor beta chains given below trace back to one sample, sequenced in a study of T-cell reconstitution after alpha-beta-depleted transplantation in children (dated by TCRdb to the mid-2010s). The library was prepared using PCR. Sequenced on an Illumina HiSeq 2500. To normalize quantification of the TCRbeta repertoire, the TCR libraries were built with molecular barcoding that relied on unique molecular identifiers. In TCRdb, the public reads were trimmed at Q25 with fastp and aligned with MiXCR, with productive beta chains retained. Under each unique CDR3 protein, matching rows form one entry showing the most common genes and DNA. Across this sample there are approximately 430,000 distinct CDR3 sequences, with 15% to 20% seen only once. Jointly, the top ten make up 29% of the sample. The intended sense of this specimen's treatment or condition label: allogeneic hematopoietic cell transplantation with graft depleted of TCRalphabeta T cells and CD19 B cells.

The sample consisted of PBMCs, mostly from graft donor cells, taken 360 days after TCRalphabeta/CD19-depleted stem cell transplant. These receptors were obtained from a boy younger than two who had a stem cell transplant for Wiskott-Aldrich syndrome, so the T cells may come from the graft donor.

This clonotype was observed once. The chain links TRBV12-3 or TRBV12-4 to TRBJ2-2; unclear D gene. CDR3 length equals 12 residues. Trimming took 10 bases from V and 2 from J, leaving 8 bases between them. CDR3 region: CATPTNTGELFF. CDR3 sequence (DNA): TGTGCCACACCTACCAACACCGGGGAGCTGTTTTTT.

This clonotype was counted a few times. The rearrangement uses TRBV5-1 and TRBJ2-1; D assignment may be TRBD1 or TRBD2 (6 bases each). CDR1 is SGHRS and CDR2 is YFSETQ in the germline V gene. The ends were cut back, 4 bases at V and 7 bases at J, with 15 bases in the middle. The CDR3 consists of 14 residues. DNA of the CDR3: TGCGCCAGCAGCAGAAGGGGGGCTGGAAATGAGCAGTTCTTC. As protein: CASSRRGAGNEQFF.

This chain uses TRBV6-1 with TRBJ2-5; D might be TRBD2 (6 bases). Deletions cut 6 bases from V and 5 bases from J, with 19 bases between. The CDR3 length is 15 residues. Germline V gene lookup returns CDR1 MNHNS and CDR2 SASEGT. CDR3 amino acids: CASSGPGRSGETQYF. In nucleotides, the CDR3 is TGTGCCAGCAGCGGGCCGGGGAGGTCAGGGGAGACCCAGTACTTC.

A word on this clonotype: This may stem from a read error, because a much larger clone lies one nucleotide away. This chain joins TRBV20-1 and TRBJ2-3; TRBD1 matches 7 bases. The CDR3 is 15 residues long. Germline CDR1 DFQATT, CDR2 SNEGSKA (reference sequence). The trim removed 0 bases at V and 2 bases at J, leaving 5 bases unmatched. The CDR3 here is CSARDPGQDTDTQYF. For the CDR3, the DNA is TGCAGTGCTAGAGATCCCGGACAGGACACAGATACGCAGTATTTT.

This clonotype was seen more than once but under ten times. The chain joins TRBV10-3 to TRBJ2-7, with TRBD2 matching 8 bases. J was trimmed by 0 bases and V by 5 bases; bases with no gene match: 6. Germline CDR1 is ENHRY and CDR2 is SYGVKD. The CDR3 covers 15 residues. CDR3 DNA sequence: TGTGCCATCAGTCCCACTAGCGGTGTCTCCTACGAGCAGTACTTC. Translating gives CAISPTSGVSYEQYF.

This sequence joins TRBV5-1 and TRBJ2-4; the D gene is possibly TRBD1 (6 bases). Germline V gene sequence: CDR1 SGHRS, CDR2 YFSETQ. Trimming left V 1 base short and J 1 base short, with 12 bases between. The CDR3 covers 16 residues. This CDR3 is CASSLRQGKAKNIQYF. In DNA form, the CDR3 reads TGCGCCAGCAGCTTGCGTCAGGGGAAGGCCAAAAACATTCAGTACTTC.

This chain uses TRBV15 with TRBJ2-2; D ambiguous. V shed 5 bases and J shed 8 bases, with 9 bases lying between them. The CDR3 sequence is 12 residues long. From germline, CDR1 is LNHNV and CDR2 YYDKDF (reference sequence). CDR3: CATSSRAGELFF. DNA of the CDR3: TGTGCCACCAGCTCTAGGGCTGGGGAGCTGTTTTTT.

This sequence joins TRBV7-9 and TRBJ1-2; possible D gene TRBD1, 5 bases. V was cut by 1 base and J by 8 bases, with 11 bases left in between. The CDR3 extends over 13 amino acids. The germline V gene has CDR1 SEHNR and CDR2 FQNEAQ (reference sequence). CDR3: CASSLGETVGYTF. The CDR3 region has the DNA TGTGCCAGCAGCTTAGGGGAGACAGTCGGCTACACCTTC.

Many counts were recorded for this clonotype. V and J are TRBV12-3 or TRBV12-4 and TRBJ2-5; the match to TRBD2 covers 13 bases. The junction had 4 bases not matched to a gene; V was cut back by 5 bases and J by 1 base. The CDR3 length is 16 residues. CDR3 residues: CASSPRLAGGQETQYF. The DNA for the CDR3 is TGTGCCAGCAGTCCCCGACTAGCGGGGGGCCAAGAGACCCAGTACTTC.

This clonotype was seen only a few times. This chain uses TRBV5-1 with TRBJ1-4; TRBD1 matches 10 bases. Unmatched junction bases numbered 4, after V lost 3 bases and J lost 8 bases. Germline loops: CDR1 SGHRS, CDR2 YFSETQ. CDR3 size: 14 residues. The CDR3 protein is CASSSGTGVEKLFF. The CDR3 DNA reads as TGCGCCAGCAGCTCGGGGACAGGGGTCGAAAAACTGTTTTTT.

This clonotype came up a few times. V gene TRBV24-1 combines with J gene TRBJ2-1; D unresolved. V was cut by 1 base and J by 1 base, with 10 bases left in between. The germline CDR1 and CDR2 sequences are KGHDR and SFDVKD. This CDR3 contains 16 residues. This chain's CDR3 is CATSDFGPHSYNEQFF. The DNA of the CDR3 is TGTGCCACCAGTGATTTCGGCCCCCATTCCTACAATGAGCAGTTCTTC.

This clonotype showed up just a few times. The genes are TRBV7-8 and TRBJ2-5, with D perhaps matching TRBD2 (6 bases). Per the germline V gene, CDR1 is SGHVS and CDR2 is FQNEAQ. Trimming removed 0 bases at V and 2 bases at J, with 16 bases between. The CDR3 sequence is 17 residues long. CDR3 sequence reads: CASSLATLVGGQETQYF. Here the CDR3 DNA reads TGTGCCAGCAGCTTAGCAACTCTCGTCGGGGGTCAAGAGACCCAGTACTTC.

The table lists this clonotype with a few counts. The genes are TRBV7-8 and TRBJ2-7, with a tentative D call TRBD1 (6 bases). Germline lookup yields CDR1 SGHVS and CDR2 FQNEAQ. Deletions cut 4 bases from V and 0 bases from J, with 16 bases between. CDR3 length: 16 amino acids. CDR3 protein: CASSYRVDRSSYEQYF. DNA of the CDR3: TGTGCCAGCAGCTACCGGGTGGACAGAAGCTCCTACGAGCAGTACTTC.

This chain links TRBV7-8 with TRBJ2-5; D could derive from TRBD1 or TRBD2 (5 bases each). The V end lost 5 bases, the J end lost 5 bases, and 18 bases lay between the germline ends. This CDR3 has 15 residues. CDR1 and CDR2 from the germline V gene are SGHVS and FQNEAQ. The CDR3 sequence is CASSTHSRVAETQYF. DNA for the CDR3: TGTGCCAGCAGCACCCACAGCAGGGTAGCGGAGACCCAGTACTTC.

The V and J genes are TRBV5-1 and TRBJ2-5; D perhaps matches TRBD1 (6 bases). Trimming left V 4 bases short and J 1 base short, with 14 bases between. Germline V gene sequence: CDR1 SGHRS, CDR2 YFSETQ. This CDR3 contains 15 residues. In DNA, the CDR3 is TGCGCCAGCAGCAGAAACAGGGCCCCCCAAGAGACCCAGTACTTC. Protein sequence: CASSRNRAPQETQYF.

This clonotype appeared many times. The V call is TRBV4-1, the J call TRBJ2-4; a weak D match, TRBD1 (6 bases). This CDR3 comprises 16 residues. The V and J ends lost 4 bases and 5 bases respectively, with 18 bases between them. The germline gives CDR1 MGHRA, CDR2 YSYEKL. The CDR3 is CASSLEVQGIQNIQYF. The CDR3 bases are TGCGCCAGCAGCCTCGAGGTACAGGGAATTCAAAACATTCAGTACTTC.

The J gene is TRBJ1-1, the V gene TRBV10-3; no firm D call. The CDR3 runs 13 residues. Germline lookup yields CDR1 ENHRY and CDR2 SYGVKD. V gave up 1 base and J gave up 1 base, with 4 bases separating them. CDR3 sequence: CAISEYQNTEAFF. CDR3 DNA: TGTGCCATCAGTGAGTACCAGAACACTGAAGCTTTCTTT.

This clonotype was seen more than once but under ten times. The chain links TRBV29-1 to TRBJ2-7; 7 bases agree with TRBD2. Germline loops: CDR1 SQVTM, CDR2 ANQGSEA. The CDR3 contains 13 residues. V shed 4 bases, J shed 2 bases, and the junction held 5 bases outside the gene matches. The DNA for the CDR3 is TGCAGCGTTGGCAGCGGGGCTACCTACGAGCAGTACTTC. This gives the protein CSVGSGATYEQYF.

This chain uses TRBV20-1 with TRBJ2-7; possibly TRBD2 for D (6 bases). CDR3 length equals 14 residues. The ends were cut back, 5 bases at V and 0 bases at J, with 14 bases in the middle. CDR1 and CDR2 (germline): DFQATT, SNEGSKA (reference sequence). The CDR3 here is CSAWDLGSSYEQYF. The CDR3 DNA is TGCAGTGCTTGGGACTTGGGGAGCTCCTACGAGCAGTACTTC.

This chain links TRBV4-1 with TRBJ1-1; no firm D call. From germline, CDR1 is MGHRA and CDR2 YSYEKL. This CDR3 has 11 residues. Trimming left V 3 bases short and J 4 bases short, with 3 bases between. The CDR3 reads CASSQSTEAFF. In DNA form, the CDR3 reads TGCGCCAGCAGCCAGAGCACTGAAGCTTTCTTT.

The chain employs TRBV5-1 and TRBJ2-3; no clear D. This CDR3 spans 14 amino acids. Germline V gives CDR1 SGHRS, CDR2 YFSETQ. V was pared by 0 bases and J by 4 bases, with 9 bases between. The CDR3 DNA reads as TGCGCCAGCAGCTTGGGTGAGATCGCAGATACGCAGTATTTT. Amino acid sequence: CASSLGEIADTQYF.

This chain connects TRBV12-3 or TRBV12-4 to TRBJ1-2, with a possible D match to TRBD1 (5 bases). The CDR3 covers 11 residues. Trimming took off 6 bases at V and 8 bases at J, with 10 bases between the two ends. The CDR3 sequence is CASSPGGGYTF. The CDR3 DNA sequence: TGTGCCAGCAGCCCTGGGGGAGGCTACACCTTC.

The J gene is TRBJ2-3, the V gene TRBV20-1; TRBD2 is a possible D gene (6 bases). The V end was cut by 0 bases, the J end by 1 base, with 11 bases between. This CDR3 region has 15 residues. Germline CDR1 DFQATT, CDR2 SNEGSKA (reference sequence). CDR3 protein: CSARDGSGRTDTQYF. As DNA, the CDR3 is TGCAGTGCTAGAGATGGGAGCGGGCGCACAGATACGCAGTATTTT.

This rearrangement joins TRBV20-1 to TRBJ2-3; a possible D gene is TRBD1 (6 bases). Trimming left V 3 bases short and J 1 base short, with 8 bases between. Germline V gene lookup returns CDR1 DFQATT and CDR2 SNEGSKA (reference sequence). The CDR3 totals 13 residues. CDR3 nucleotide sequence: TGCAGTGCTAGGGACAGCGGCACAGATACGCAGTATTTT. It encodes CSARDSGTDTQYF.

The chain uses TRBV10-3 and TRBJ1-2; TRBD1 might be the D (5 bases). The CDR3 is 13 residues long. Germline V gives CDR1 ENHRY, CDR2 SYGVKD. Trimming pared 9 bases from V and 4 bases from J, leaving 15 bases between. This CDR3 reads CAISGLVGYGYTF. For the CDR3, the DNA is TGTGCCATATCGGGACTCGTGGGCTATGGCTACACCTTC.

The chain employs TRBV29-1 and TRBJ1-2, with a possible D match to TRBD1 (5 bases). V was clipped by 4 bases and J by 0 bases, with 12 bases between them. Germline CDR1 SQVTM, CDR2 ANQGSEA. This CDR3 has 14 residues. CDR3 region: CSVGLGGTNYGYTF. CDR3 in DNA: TGCAGCGTTGGCCTTGGGGGGACTAACTATGGCTACACCTTC. Full variable domain (outside the CDR3, taken from reference TRBV29-1 and TRBJ1-2): SAVISQKPSRDICQRGTSLTIQCQVDSQVTMMFWYRQQPGQSLTLIATANQGSEATYESGFVIDKFPISRPNLTFSTLTVSNMSPEDSSIYLCSVGLGGTNYGYTFGSGTRLTVV.

V gene TRBV19 combines with J gene TRBJ2-2; 7 bases match TRBD2. From germline, CDR1 is LNHDA and CDR2 SQIVND (reference sequence). V lost 7 bases, J lost 1 base, and 6 bases stayed unmatched. CDR3 length: 15 amino acids. As DNA, the CDR3 is TGTGCCAGTAAGAGCGGGGCTATGAACACCGGGGAGCTGTTTTTT. Its protein product is CASKSGAMNTGELFF. Full variable domain (remainder filled in from reference TRBV19 and TRBJ2-2): DGGITQSPKYLFRKEGQNVTLSCEQNLNHDAMYWYRQDPGQGLRLIYYSQIVNDFQKGDIAEGYSVSREKKESFPLTVTSAQKNPTAFYLCASKSGAMNTGELFFGEGSRLTVL.

The chain employs TRBV6-4 and TRBJ1-2; a weak D match, TRBD1 (5 bases). V was pared by 2 bases and J by 0 bases, with 16 bases between. The germline V gene has CDR1 MRHNA and CDR2 SNTAGT. This CDR3 is 17 amino acids long. The CDR3 loop is CASSDPLKVTANYGYTF. Here the CDR3 DNA reads TGTGCCAGCAGTGACCCGCTTAAAGTGACAGCTAACTATGGCTACACCTTC.

This clonotype was counted ten times or more. The chain has TRBV7-8 and TRBJ2-1, with D maybe TRBD1 (5 bases). CDR3 size: 14 residues. V was trimmed by 2 bases and J by 9 bases, leaving 14 bases between them. The V gene's germline CDR1 is SGHVS and CDR2 FQNEAQ. Here the CDR3 reads CASSLNPGIGEQFF. CDR3 in DNA: TGTGCCAGCAGCTTAAACCCAGGGATAGGTGAGCAGTTCTTC.

The J gene is TRBJ2-7, the V gene TRBV3-1; possibly TRBD1 or TRBD2 for D (5 bases each). Germline assignment: CDR1 LGHDT and CDR2 YNNKEL (reference sequence). The CDR3 is 14 residues long. Trimming cost V 0 bases and J 9 bases, with 15 bases left between them. In nucleotides, the CDR3 is TGTGCCAGCAGCCAAGATGACCCTTGGGACGCGCAGTACTTC. It encodes CASSQDDPWDAQYF.

The rearrangement uses TRBV12-3 or TRBV12-4 and TRBJ2-3; 7 bases are a match to TRBD1. V lost 5 bases and J lost 2; bases outside the gene matches: 10. The CDR3 contains 16 residues. CDR3 nucleotide sequence: TGTGCCAGCAGTCCCCGGGACAGAAGCCTCACAGATACGCAGTATTTT. Translated: CASSPRDRSLTDTQYF.